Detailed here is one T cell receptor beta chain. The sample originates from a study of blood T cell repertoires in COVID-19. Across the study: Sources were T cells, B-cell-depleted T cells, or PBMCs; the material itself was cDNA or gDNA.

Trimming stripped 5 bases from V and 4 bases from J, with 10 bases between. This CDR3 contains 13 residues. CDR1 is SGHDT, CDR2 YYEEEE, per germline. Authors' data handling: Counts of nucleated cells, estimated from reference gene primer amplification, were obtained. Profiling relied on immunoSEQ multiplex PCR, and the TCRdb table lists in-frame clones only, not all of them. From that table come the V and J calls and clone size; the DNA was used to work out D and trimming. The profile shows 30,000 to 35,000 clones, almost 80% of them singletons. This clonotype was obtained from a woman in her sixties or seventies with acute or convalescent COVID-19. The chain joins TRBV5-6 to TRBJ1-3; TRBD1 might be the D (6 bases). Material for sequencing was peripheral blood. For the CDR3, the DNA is TGTGCCAGCAGAAAGGACAGAGGAAACACCATATATTTT. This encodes CASRKDRGNTIYF. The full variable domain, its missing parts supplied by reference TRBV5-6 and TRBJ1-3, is DAGVTQSPTHLIKTRGQQVTLRCSPKSGHDTVSWYQQALGQGPQFIFQYYEEEERQRGNFPDRFSGHQFPNYSSELNVNALLLGDSALYLCASRKDRGNTIYFGEGSWLTVV.